This TCR beta chain was identified during a study of cytomegalovirus exposure and HLA in healthy donors (dated by TCRdb to between 2016 and 2019). Concerning the study at large: In an earlier analysis of around 540 of the donors, 250 to 350 Gb of sequence data and 90 million to 130 million unique TCR beta sequences from about 190 million T cells were reported. In a later analysis, previously published TCR beta repertoires from 666 donors were re-analyzed and high-resolution HLA genotyping was added so that TCR occurrence patterns could be studied. Of the 398 genotyped donors, 65% to 90% were placed in the genetic ancestry cluster associated with self-reported Caucasian donors. Approximately 330 gigabases of sequencing data and approximately 91 million unique TCR sequences made up an early release that covered several hundred HLA-typed donors. Along with the roughly 700-subject first cohort, a separate validation cohort of 120 different subjects was used. All discovery cohort repertoires had been generated on a single sequencing platform. The T cell repertoires of some 700 subjects were profiled by immunosequencing and related to cytomegalovirus serostatus. The aim of the study was to test whether cataloging public T cell receptors could identify signatures of past pathogen exposure. Donor age, sex, ethnicity and CMV serostatus were compiled together with the repertoire data. Rather than drawing on any new phenotypic data, the later analysis identified candidate immune exposures from TCR beta sequences and the way those sequences occurred across donors. Genome-wide SNP genotypes for about 55% of the 666 donors were used in a later genetic analysis, which treated that subset as a discovery cohort. Roughly 5 DR-DQ haplotypes were handled as single units for association and clustering, since linkage in the cohort was strong. Across around 400 genotyped donors of the cohort, an average of approximately 220,000 unique TCR beta nucleotide sequences per donor were sequenced, and around 20% of those sequences were non-productive. HLA typing included class I and class II loci at four-digit resolution. To predict cytomegalovirus infection status, the study brought together high-throughput TCR immunosequencing, statistical association of individual TCRs with disease status, and machine learning. Typing coverage varied by locus: roughly 620-640 donors for A, B, C, DRB1 and DQB1; under 550 for DQA1; over 600 for DPA1; approximately 490 for DPB1. In an earlier analysis of 500 to 650 of the donors, high-throughput TCR beta sequencing was used to judge whether each TCR beta V gene segment behaved as functional or pseudogenic.

As concerns this clone: The antigen this receptor binds is unknown. The sample holds no much larger clone one base away, and base qualities are not on file.

Points the paper makes about the study in general: According to the authors, the approach could potentially be generalized to other disease states and immunological phenotypes. A later genetic analysis reported fewer N-insertions in productive TCRs among donors in an Asian-associated ancestry cluster than the roughly 720-donor mean. A cluster of highly shared sequence variants was judged likely to represent a technical artifact of the sequencing pipeline. Correlated functional status among segregating V segments might be attributable to linkage disequilibrium, but an unknown experimental factor could not be ruled out. The classifier was reported to diagnose cytomegalovirus status with high specificity and sensitivity in both the original and validation cohorts. According to a later analysis, most CMV-associated TCR beta chains appeared to be HLA-restricted, and the HLA associations seemed to be driven largely by CMV exposure. The study listed 150 to 200 TCR beta chains as associated with cytomegalovirus. A few of the identified cytomegalovirus-associated TCR beta chains were confirmed in vitro to be specific for cytomegalovirus antigens. Most TCR sequences were seen in very few donors, while some public TCRs were found in many individuals. Compared with equally common non-associated chains, HLA-associated TCR beta chains in a later analysis were more clonally expanded and had lower generation probabilities. In an earlier analysis of under 600 of the donors, most TCR beta V segments were observed in productive rearrangements about 87% or about 30% of the time, broadly matching IMGT annotations. Immune exposure information for the cohort was limited to CMV serostatus. Presence/absence analyses assumed roughly uniform sequencing depth across donors, an assumption that may not hold. In a later analysis, about 17,000 TCR beta sequences were associated with specific HLA alleles at a false discovery rate of 0.05. A later genetic analysis associated a missense DCLRE1C variant with V-gene and J-gene trimming of TCR beta chains, and an independent cohort replicated the association. The earlier analysis of fewer than 750 of the donors excluded some 15 rarely observed V segments, including chromosome 9 orphons, because counts were too low. According to a later analysis, parvovirus B19, influenza, CMV and Epstein-Barr virus appeared linked to several top co-occurrence clusters. The cohort was sequenced for TCR beta chains only, and without alpha or paired-chain data the features that could be detected were limited. Because HLA typing was unavailable for some donors at each locus, only the typed subset was used in association tests. Some IMGT-functional V segments, including TRBV6-2 and TRBV6-3, could not be told apart with the 87-base-pair reads, so those segments were excluded. A further reported finding was that TCR beta sequences accurately predicted the HLA-A and HLA-B alleles for most subjects in the first cohort. In a later analysis, the rate of TCR association differed among HLA loci, with DRB1 alleles having the most associated TCRs and HLA-C alleles having the fewest. Strong co-occurrence of HLA alleles, especially DR and DQ, made assigning TCR associations to individual alleles difficult.

The library was built by means of the immunoSEQ multiplex PCR assay. For the multiplex PCR, a mixture combining 60 forward primers for TCR Vbeta segments and 13 reverse primers for TCR Jbeta segments was used. The CDR3 region of rearranged TCR beta genes was amplified from genomic DNA with a multiplex PCR assay. Amplified TCR beta libraries were sequenced as 87-base-pair reads on the Illumina HiSeq System. As for the authors' bioinformatics: A later analysis tallied tens of millions of unique TCR beta chains across the 600 to 700 repertoires, and around 9.9 million of those chains were shared by two or more donors. Raw reads were error-corrected and collapsed into unique sequences by a nearest-neighbor algorithm in which closely related sequences were merged to remove PCR and sequencing errors. To assign V, D and J gene segments, CDR3 sequences were aligned to IMGT reference sequences. For a sequence to be retained, a match of at least six nucleotides was required to both a V gene segment and a J gene segment. Rearrangements were classified as productive when the CDR3 lacked stop codons and remained in frame with V and J, and all other rearrangements were classified as non-productive. Following IMGT convention, CDR3 was defined as the stretch from the second conserved V-encoded cysteine up to the conserved J-encoded phenylalanine. The earlier analysis of 587 of the donors excluded sequences that lacked an unambiguous match to a single V gene segment. In an earlier analysis of around 600 of the donors, V segments were called functional above 56.7% productive rearrangements and were called segregating when the between-donor standard deviation exceeded 5%. To diagnose cytomegalovirus status from the catalog of TCR beta chain sequences, a statistical classification framework was built. A later analysis assigned V and J genes by comparing TCR nucleotide sequences with IMGT/GENE-DB human TR gene sequences. A later analysis assigned CDR3 sequences and most-parsimonious VDJ recombination scenarios with the TCRdist pipeline. In a later analysis, each TCR beta chain was defined by its CDR3 amino acid sequence together with its V-gene family, and reads lacking a unique V-gene family were excluded. In a later analysis, fewer than 650 highly shared, low-generation-probability nucleotide sequences were removed to address suspected cross-contamination and a sequencing artifact. In a later analysis, a clonal expansion index for each public chain was calculated from normalized within-repertoire ranks of inferred template counts. A later analysis computed generation probabilities with a VDJ recombination model fitted to out-of-frame rearrangements, and checked the results against IGoR. A later analysis scored TCR-TCR, TCR-HLA and TCR-CMV co-occurrence with hypergeometric tests, applying a repertoire-size bias correction to TCR pairs. A later analysis estimated false discovery rates by permuting HLA or CMV assignments 20 times. In a later analysis, co-occurring TCRs were grouped with DBSCAN, and TCRdist sequence similarity was added when clustering was performed within HLA-allele-positive subsets. For co-occurrence clustering, repertoires with fewer than 30,000 or more than 120,000 public chains were excluded, along with five or six repertoires with anomalous nucleotide sharing. TCRdb provides this immuneACCESS table in a form limited to in-frame rearrangements. Some clones are lacking; in checked studies, under half of them reflect an unresolved V gene, and why the rest are absent is not known. That table is the source of V, J and clone size, and D and trimming were worked out from the DNA. This sample gives 150,000 to 250,000 clones in total; around 80% of them show up just once. Of the sample, 4.4% falls within the top ten clones.

The cohort comprised more than 550 healthy bone marrow donors. At the time of sampling, all cohort members were nominally healthy, though unrecorded immune exposures were likely present. The donor was CMV seropositive and was included in the group of approximately 300 seropositive cohort members. Each donor provided a peripheral blood sample, and peripheral blood mononuclear cells were used for TCR beta sequencing. Genomic DNA extraction from the blood cell samples was performed with the Qiagen DNeasy Blood Extraction Kit. The CDR3 runs 16 residues from the cysteine to the phenylalanine. Only CDR3 DNA remains: 48 bases, in frame from the first base. V ends up 4 bases short and J 3 bases short, with an unmatched junction base count of 11. The CDR1 and CDR2 encoded by the germline V gene are LGHNA and YSLEER.

Here the chain combines TRBV4-3 and TRBJ1-2, with TRBD1 matching 7 junction bases. The source of this sequence is a woman in her twenties or thirties in good health and CMV-seropositive. The sequenced sample consisted of PBMCs. The CDR3 protein sequence reads: CASSLQDRVGDYGYTF. In nucleotides, the sequence is TGCGCCAGCAGCCTTCAAGACAGGGTGGGGGACTATGGCTACACCTTC.